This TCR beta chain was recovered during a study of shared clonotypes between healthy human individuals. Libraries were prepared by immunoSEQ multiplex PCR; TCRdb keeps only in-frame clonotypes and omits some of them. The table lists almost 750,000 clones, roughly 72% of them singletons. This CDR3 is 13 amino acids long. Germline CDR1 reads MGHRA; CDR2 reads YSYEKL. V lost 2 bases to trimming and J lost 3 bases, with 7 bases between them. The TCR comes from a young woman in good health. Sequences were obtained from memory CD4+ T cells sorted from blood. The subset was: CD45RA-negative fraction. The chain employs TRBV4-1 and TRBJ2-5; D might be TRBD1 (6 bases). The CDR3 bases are TGCGCCAGCAGCCAAACAGGGAAAGAGACCCAGTACTTC. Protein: CASSQTGKETQYF.